Following are 26 T cell receptor beta chains from one sample sequenced in a study of blood T cell repertoires in COVID-19. Some clones are missing from TCRdb's copy, which holds only in-frame ones; the method was immunoSEQ multiplex PCR. The repertoire holds over 150,000 clones, about 86% seen once, with under 25% in the top ten. The sample was peripheral blood. Receptors originate from a man in his 70s with active or convalescent COVID-19.

The chain has TRBV4-1 and TRBJ2-1, with 7 positions matching TRBD2. The CDR3 is 14 amino acids. The V and J ends lost 0 bases and 8 bases, in that order; junction bases with no gene match: 4. CDR1 is MGHRA, CDR2 YSYEKL, per germline. The CDR3 DNA reads TGCGCCAGCAGCCAAGAGGGAGGGAGGGATGAGCAGTTCTTC. Its translation is CASSQEGGRDEQFF.

The chain has TRBV29-1 and TRBJ2-7, with TRBD2 identical over 7 bases. CDR1 is SQVTM and CDR2 is ANQGSEA in the germline V gene. The CDR3 runs 15 residues. The V gene end was trimmed by 6 bases and the J gene end by 0 bases; junction bases not matched to a gene: 11. In nucleotides, the CDR3 is TGCAGCGTCGTATTGGGGGAGGGAAGCTCCTACGAGCAGTACTTC. As protein: CSVVLGEGSSYEQYF.

This sequence joins TRBV5-6 and TRBJ1-2, with D unresolved. The CDR3 has 12 residues. V was shortened by 2 bases and J by 9 bases, with 11 bases between the two germline ends. The germline V gene has CDR1 SGHDT and CDR2 YYEEEE. This chain's CDR3 is CASSFTSSSYTF. Written as DNA, the CDR3 is TGTGCCAGCAGCTTTACGTCTAGCAGCTACACCTTC. The entire variable domain, with the rest obtained from reference TRBV5-6 and TRBJ1-2, is as follows: DAGVTQSPTHLIKTRGQQVTLRCSPKSGHDTVSWYQQALGQGPQFIFQYYEEEERQRGNFPDRFSGHQFPNYSSELNVNALLLGDSALYLCASSFTSSSYTFGSGTRLTVV.

The J gene is TRBJ1-5, the V gene TRBV7-2; 9 bases align to TRBD1. Germline V gene lookup returns CDR1 SGHTA and CDR2 FQGNSA. The CDR3 has 18 amino acids. With 1 base clipped from V and 3 bases from J, the junction kept 10 bases outside the gene matches. In DNA form, the CDR3 reads TGTGCCAGCAGCTTAGATTGGGGGACAGGGTTAGCCAATCAGCCCCAGCATTTT. Its protein is CASSLDWGTGLANQPQHF.

This chain uses TRBV7-9 with TRBJ2-1; 13 bases match TRBD2. The V gene end was trimmed by 0 bases and the J gene end by 7 bases; junction bases not matched to a gene: 6. CDR1 is SEHNR and CDR2 is FQNEAQ in the germline V gene (reference sequence). The CDR3 consists of 17 residues. The CDR3 DNA sequence: TGTGCCAGCAGCTTAGCGCGGACTAGCGGGAGTGATAATGAGCAGTTCTTC. Its translation: CASSLARTSGSDNEQFF.

The chain is built from TRBV4-3 and TRBJ1-2; D perhaps matches TRBD1 (5 bases). Germline CDR1 LGHNA, CDR2 YSLEER. This CDR3 region has 15 residues. The V and J ends lost 5 bases and 2 bases respectively, with 15 bases between them. The CDR3 region has the DNA TGCGCCAGCAGCGCAGGGCGAACGGTGAACTATGGCTACACCTTC. Translating gives CASSAGRTVNYGYTF.

This chain uses TRBV5-1 with TRBJ1-1; TRBD1 aligns across 8 bases. The CDR3 runs 15 residues. Unmatched junction bases numbered 2, after V lost 0 bases and J lost 1 base. Germline V gives CDR1 SGHRS, CDR2 YFSETQ. The CDR3 DNA reads TGCGCCAGCAGCTTGGCGACAGGGGCGAACACTGAAGCTTTCTTT. Protein: CASSLATGANTEAFF.

The rearrangement uses TRBV7-9 and TRBJ1-4; TRBD1 matches 7 bases. The CDR3 spans 16 residues. In germline, CDR1 is SEHNR, CDR2 FQNEAQ (reference sequence). The junction had 6 bases not matched to a gene; V was cut back by 1 base and J by 4 bases. CDR3 in amino acids: CASSLGPGQDNEKLFF. The CDR3 DNA follows: TGTGCCAGCAGCTTAGGTCCCGGACAGGATAATGAAAAACTGTTTTTT.

The V call is TRBV7-6, the J call TRBJ2-7; TRBD1 aligns across 10 bases. Per germline, CDR1 SGHVS and CDR2 FNYEAQ. Unmatched junction bases numbered 7, after V lost 5 bases and J lost 3 bases. The CDR3 runs 15 residues. The CDR3 loop is CASSPGTGVFYEQYF. The CDR3 DNA reads as TGTGCCAGCAGCCCCGGGACAGGGGTCTTCTACGAGCAGTACTTC.

This sequence joins TRBV2 and TRBJ2-7; D remains unclear. CDR1 and CDR2 (germline): SNHLY, FYNNEI. This CDR3 has 12 residues. Trimming took 10 bases from V and 1 from J, leaving 11 bases between them. The chain's CDR3 is CAKSRGSYEQYF. CDR3 coding DNA: TGTGCCAAATCCCGAGGTTCCTACGAGCAGTACTTC.

The chain is built from TRBV19 and TRBJ2-2; D is unclear. Trimming took off 2 bases at V and 4 bases at J, with 5 bases between the two ends. Germline V CDR1 and CDR2: LNHDA, SQIVND (reference sequence). The CDR3 runs to 13 residues. As DNA, the CDR3 is TGTGCCAGTAGTATACGGGTCACCGGGGAGCTGTTTTTT. This sequence encodes CASSIRVTGELFF.

V gene TRBV7-2 combines with J gene TRBJ2-5; 9 bases match TRBD2. Germline values: CDR1 SGHTA, CDR2 FQGNSA. This CDR3 comprises 16 residues. The V gene end was trimmed by 3 bases and the J gene end by 2 bases; junction bases not matched to a gene: 7. As DNA, the CDR3 is TGTGCCAGCAGCTTCCAGACTAGCGGTCGACAAGAGACCCAGTACTTC. This encodes CASSFQTSGRQETQYF.

V and J are TRBV25-1 and TRBJ1-1; TRBD1 aligns across 7 bases. The CDR3 covers 13 residues. CDR1 is MGHDK, CDR2 SYGVNS, per germline. V lost 3 bases to trimming and J lost 4 bases; unmatched junction nucleotides: 2. CDR3 in amino acids: CASSDYRGTEAFF. In nucleotides, the CDR3 is TGTGCCAGCAGTGACTACAGGGGCACTGAAGCTTTCTTT.

This sequence joins TRBV15 and TRBJ1-1; 7 nucleotides align to TRBD1. The CDR3 spans 14 residues. The junction had 8 bases not matched to a gene; V was cut back by 5 bases and J by 5 bases. Germline CDR1 reads LNHNV; CDR2 reads YYDKDF (reference sequence). CDR3 sequence reads: CATSSRAGGTEAFF. CDR3 sequence (DNA): TGTGCCACCAGCTCACGTGCAGGGGGAACTGAAGCTTTCTTT.

The J gene is TRBJ1-2, the V gene TRBV5-1; TRBD1 might be the D (6 bases). The CDR3 has 14 residues. Germline CDR1 SGHRS, CDR2 YFSETQ. Trimming removed 1 base at V and 5 bases at J, with 12 bases between. CDR3: CASSLMVRGYGYTF. Here the CDR3 DNA reads TGCGCCAGCAGCTTGATGGTTAGGGGGTATGGCTACACCTTC.

The rearrangement joins TRBV11-2 to TRBJ1-1; D possibly corresponds to TRBD1 (5 bases). The V end lost 5 bases, the J end lost 0 bases, and 10 bases lay between the germline ends. Germline CDR1 SGHAT, CDR2 FQNNGV. This CDR3 is built from 14 residues. CDR3 in DNA: TGTGCCAGCAGCCTCAGACAGATGAACACTGAAGCTTTCTTT. Amino acids: CASSLRQMNTEAFF. The whole variable domain, filled in from reference TRBV11-2 and TRBJ1-1, reads EAGVAQSPRYKIIEKRQSVAFWCNPISGHATLYWYQQILGQGPKLLIQFQNNGVVDDSQLPKDRFSAERLKGVDSTLKIQPAKLEDSAVYLCASSLRQMNTEAFFGQGTRLTVV.

At least ten counts were recorded for this clone. The chain carries TRBV27 and TRBJ2-3; 7 bases are a match to TRBD1. Germline CDR1 is MNHEY and CDR2 is SMNVEV (reference sequence). J gave up 1 base and V 2 bases, and 3 bases lay outside the gene matches. This CDR3 region has 15 residues. The CDR3 DNA sequence: TGTGCCAGCAGTTTAGAACAGGGGCGCACAGATACGCAGTATTTT. This gives the protein CASSLEQGRTDTQYF.

This clone was seen just once. The chain links TRBV6-2 or TRBV6-3 to TRBJ2-4; D is perhaps TRBD1 (5 bases). Germline assignment: CDR1 MNHEY and CDR2 SVGEGT. This CDR3 is 15 amino acids long. The V end lost 0 bases, the J end lost 2 bases, and 8 bases lay between the germline ends. CDR3 sequence: CASSYSRQPKNIQYF. DNA for the CDR3: TGTGCCAGCAGTTACTCCAGACAGCCCAAAAACATTCAGTACTTC.

The chain carries TRBV30 and TRBJ1-2; 11 bases agree with TRBD1. The CDR3 is 14 residues long. Germline CDR1 and CDR2: GTSNPN and SVGIG (reference sequence). V lost 0 bases and J lost 13; bases outside the gene matches: 10. The CDR3 sequence: CAWSVPGGQGAVTF. CDR3 nucleotide sequence: TGTGCCTGGAGTGTACCTGGAGGACAGGGGGCCGTCACCTTC. The full variable domain, rest sourced from reference TRBV30 and TRBJ1-2, is SQTIHQWPATLVQPVGSPLSLECTVEGTSNPNLYWYRQAAGRGLQLLFYSVGIGQISSEVPQNLSASRPQDRQFILSSKKLLLSDSGFYLCAWSVPGGQGAVTFGSGTRLTVV.

The rearrangement joins TRBV6-5 to TRBJ1-6, with a tentative D call TRBD1 (6 bases). The CDR3 is made up of 13 amino acids. V dropped 4 bases and J dropped 8 bases, with 9 bases sitting between them. Germline CDR1 MNHEY, CDR2 SVGAGI. CDR3 DNA: TGTGCCAGCAGTTCAGGGGCTGATTCACCCCTCCACTTT. It specifies CASSSGADSPLHF.

The chain links TRBV30 to TRBJ1-5, with D tentatively TRBD1 (5 bases). Trimming pared 2 bases from V and 0 bases from J, leaving 8 bases between. The CDR3 contains 14 residues. Germline V lookup: CDR1 GTSNPN, CDR2 SVGIG (reference sequence). As DNA, the CDR3 is TGTGCCTGGAGTCGGACAAATAGCAATCAGCCCCAGCATTTT. Translation: CAWSRTNSNQPQHF.

This clone occurred once. The J gene is TRBJ1-1, the V gene TRBV5-1, with D unclear. The V gene lost 7 bases and the J gene lost 3 bases, with 19 bases spanning the gap. The CDR3 consists of 15 residues. Germline-derived CDR1 and CDR2 are SGHRS and YFSETQ. Here the CDR3 DNA reads TGCGCCAGCTTCCAAGAGGCGGCCGGGGACACTGAAGCTTTCTTT. Translation: CASFQEAAGDTEAFF.

The rearrangement joins TRBV30 to TRBJ1-5; TRBD1 matches 8 bases. Germline trimming cut 1 base from V and 5 bases from J; bases unmatched to any gene: 4. CDR1 and CDR2 from the germline V gene are GTSNPN and SVGIG (reference sequence). This CDR3 region has 14 residues. The CDR3 here is CAWSAYRGDQPQHF. CDR3 nucleotide sequence: TGTGCCTGGAGTGCCTACAGGGGGGATCAGCCCCAGCATTTT.

J is TRBJ1-1 and V is TRBV6-2 or TRBV6-3; D uncertain. The germline V and J ends were trimmed by 1 base and 1 base, with 4 bases remaining between them. Looked up from germline, CDR1 is MNHEY and CDR2 is SVGEGT. The CDR3 is made up of 13 amino acids. The CDR3 reads CASSYWPNTEAFF. The DNA of the CDR3 is TGTGCCAGCAGTTACTGGCCGAACACTGAAGCTTTCTTT.

The chain employs TRBV24-1 and TRBJ2-5, with a tentative D call TRBD2 (6 bases). V lost 2 bases and J 4 bases, leaving 7 bases between the germline ends. Germline assignment: CDR1 KGHDR and CDR2 SFDVKD. There are 13 residues in the CDR3. In DNA, the CDR3 is TGTGCCACCAGTGATTCGGGAGTAGAGACCCAGTACTTC. Translating gives CATSDSGVETQYF.

The chain carries TRBV4-3 and TRBJ1-4; 8 nucleotides match TRBD1. V trimming: 3 bases; J trimming: 8 bases; junction bases outside the gene matches: 8. CDR1 is LGHNA, CDR2 YSLEER, per germline. The CDR3 spans 15 residues. CDR3 sequence (DNA): TGCGCCAGCAGCCAGTACCGGGACAGGCAAGAAAAACTGTTTTTT. Its translation: CASSQYRDRQEKLFF.